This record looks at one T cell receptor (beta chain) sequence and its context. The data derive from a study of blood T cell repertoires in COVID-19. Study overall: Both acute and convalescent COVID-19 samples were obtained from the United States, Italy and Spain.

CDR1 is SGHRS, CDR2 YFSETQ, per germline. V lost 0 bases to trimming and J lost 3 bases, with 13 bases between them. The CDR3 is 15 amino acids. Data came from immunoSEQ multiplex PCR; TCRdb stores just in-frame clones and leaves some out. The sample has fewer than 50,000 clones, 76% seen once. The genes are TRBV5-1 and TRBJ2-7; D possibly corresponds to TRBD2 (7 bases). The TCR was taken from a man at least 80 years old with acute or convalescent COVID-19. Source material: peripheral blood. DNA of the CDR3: TGCGCCAGCAGCTTGGCGGGGGGCCTTTTCTACGAGCAGTACTTC. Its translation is CASSLAGGLFYEQYF.